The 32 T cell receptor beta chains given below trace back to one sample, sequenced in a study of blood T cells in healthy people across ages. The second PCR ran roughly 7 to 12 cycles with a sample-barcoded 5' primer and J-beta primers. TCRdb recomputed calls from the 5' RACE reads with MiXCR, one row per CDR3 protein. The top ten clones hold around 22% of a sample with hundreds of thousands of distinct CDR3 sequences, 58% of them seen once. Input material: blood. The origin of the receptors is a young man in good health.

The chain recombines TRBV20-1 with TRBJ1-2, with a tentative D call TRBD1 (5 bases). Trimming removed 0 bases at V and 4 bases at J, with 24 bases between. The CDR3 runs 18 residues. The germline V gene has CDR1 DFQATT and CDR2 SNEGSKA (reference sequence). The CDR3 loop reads CSARDRDGGGCRGYGYTF. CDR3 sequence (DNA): TGCAGTGCTAGAGATCGCGACGGGGGAGGCTGTCGGGGCTATGGCTACACCTTC.

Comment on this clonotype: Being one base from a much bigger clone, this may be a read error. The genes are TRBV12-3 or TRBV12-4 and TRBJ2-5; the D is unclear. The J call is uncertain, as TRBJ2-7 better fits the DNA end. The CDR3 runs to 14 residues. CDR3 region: CASSVGGSTYEQYF. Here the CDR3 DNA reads TGTGCCAGCAGTGTGGGCGGTTCCACCTACGAGCAGTACTTC.

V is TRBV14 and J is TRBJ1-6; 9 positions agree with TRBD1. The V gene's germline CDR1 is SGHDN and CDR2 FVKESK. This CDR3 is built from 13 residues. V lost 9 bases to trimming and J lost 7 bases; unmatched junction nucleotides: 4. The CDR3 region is CASRDRENSPLHF. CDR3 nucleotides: TGTGCCAGTCGGGACAGGGAAAATTCACCCCTCCACTTT.

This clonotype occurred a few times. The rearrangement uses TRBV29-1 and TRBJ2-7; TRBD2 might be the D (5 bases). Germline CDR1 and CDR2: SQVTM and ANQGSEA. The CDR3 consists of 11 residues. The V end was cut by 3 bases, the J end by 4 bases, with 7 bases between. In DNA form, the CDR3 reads TGCAGCGTTGATTCGGGATACGAGCAGTACTTC. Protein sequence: CSVDSGYEQYF.

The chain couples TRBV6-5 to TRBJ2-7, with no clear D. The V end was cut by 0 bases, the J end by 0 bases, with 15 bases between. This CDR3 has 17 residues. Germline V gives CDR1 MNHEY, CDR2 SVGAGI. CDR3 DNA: TGTGCCAGCAGTTACTCGAATACAGCGACTTACTCCTACGAGCAGTACTTC. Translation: CASSYSNTATYSYEQYF.

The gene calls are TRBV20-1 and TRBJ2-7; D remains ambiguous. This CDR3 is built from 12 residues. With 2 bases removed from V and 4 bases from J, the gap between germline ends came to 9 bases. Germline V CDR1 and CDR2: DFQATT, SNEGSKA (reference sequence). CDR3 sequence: CSARYGPYEQYF. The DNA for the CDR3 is TGCAGTGCTAGATACGGGCCTTACGAGCAGTACTTC.

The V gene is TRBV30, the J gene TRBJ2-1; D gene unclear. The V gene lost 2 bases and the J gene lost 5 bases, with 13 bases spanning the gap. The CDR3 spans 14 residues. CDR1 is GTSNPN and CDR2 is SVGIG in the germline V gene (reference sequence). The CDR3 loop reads CAWSYRVLHNEQFF. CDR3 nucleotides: TGTGCCTGGAGTTACCGTGTCCTCCACAATGAGCAGTTCTTC.

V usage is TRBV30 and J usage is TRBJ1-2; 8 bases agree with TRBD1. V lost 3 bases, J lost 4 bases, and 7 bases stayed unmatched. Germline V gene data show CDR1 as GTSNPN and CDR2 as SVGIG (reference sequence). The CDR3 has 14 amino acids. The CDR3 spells CAWRRQGPSYGYTF. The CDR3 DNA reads TGTGCCTGGAGACGACAGGGGCCAAGCTATGGCTACACCTTC.

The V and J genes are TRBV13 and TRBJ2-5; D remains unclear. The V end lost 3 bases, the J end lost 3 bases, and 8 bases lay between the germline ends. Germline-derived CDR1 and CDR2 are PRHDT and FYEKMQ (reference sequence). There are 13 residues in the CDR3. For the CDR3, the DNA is TGTGCCAGCAGCTTCGCAGAGAAAGAGACCCAGTACTTC. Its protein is CASSFAEKETQYF.

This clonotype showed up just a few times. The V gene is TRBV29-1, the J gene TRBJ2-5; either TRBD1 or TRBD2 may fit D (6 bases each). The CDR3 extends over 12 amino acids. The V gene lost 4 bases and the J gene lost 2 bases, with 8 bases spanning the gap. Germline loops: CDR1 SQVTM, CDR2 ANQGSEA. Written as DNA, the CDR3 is TGCAGCGTTGGGAGGGGGCAAGAGACCCAGTACTTC. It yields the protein CSVGRGQETQYF.

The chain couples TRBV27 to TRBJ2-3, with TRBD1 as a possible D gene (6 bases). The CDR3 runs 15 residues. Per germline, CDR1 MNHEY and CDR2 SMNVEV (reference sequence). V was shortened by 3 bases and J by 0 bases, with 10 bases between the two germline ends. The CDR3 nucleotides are TGTGCCAGCAGTTTTCAGGGGTTTAGCACAGATACGCAGTATTTT. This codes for CASSFQGFSTDTQYF.

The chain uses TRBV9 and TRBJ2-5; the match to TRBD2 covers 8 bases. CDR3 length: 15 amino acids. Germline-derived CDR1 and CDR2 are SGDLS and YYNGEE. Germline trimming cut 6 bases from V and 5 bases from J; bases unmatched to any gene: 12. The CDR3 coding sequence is TGTGCCAGCAACCCGAGCGGGAGTGGGACTGAGACCCAGTACTTC. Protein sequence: CASNPSGSGTETQYF.

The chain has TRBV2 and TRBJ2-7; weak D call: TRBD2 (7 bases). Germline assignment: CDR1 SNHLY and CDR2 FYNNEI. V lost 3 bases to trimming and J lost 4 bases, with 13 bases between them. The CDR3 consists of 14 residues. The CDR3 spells CASSERGRGYEQYF. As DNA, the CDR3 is TGTGCCAGCAGTGAGCGGGGGCGGGGGTACGAGCAGTACTTC.

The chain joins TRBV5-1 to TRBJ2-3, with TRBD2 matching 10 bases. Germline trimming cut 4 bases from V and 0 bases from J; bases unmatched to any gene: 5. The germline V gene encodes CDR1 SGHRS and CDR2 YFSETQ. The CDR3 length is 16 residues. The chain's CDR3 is CASSPLAGGSTDTQYF. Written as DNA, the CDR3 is TGCGCCAGCAGCCCATTAGCGGGGGGCAGCACAGATACGCAGTATTTT.

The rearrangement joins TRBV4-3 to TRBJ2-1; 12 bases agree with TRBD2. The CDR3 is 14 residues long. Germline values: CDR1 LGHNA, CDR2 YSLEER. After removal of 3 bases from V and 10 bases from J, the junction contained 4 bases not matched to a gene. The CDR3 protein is CASSQTSGSHEQFF. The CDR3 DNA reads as TGCGCCAGCAGCCAGACTAGCGGGAGCCACGAGCAGTTCTTC.

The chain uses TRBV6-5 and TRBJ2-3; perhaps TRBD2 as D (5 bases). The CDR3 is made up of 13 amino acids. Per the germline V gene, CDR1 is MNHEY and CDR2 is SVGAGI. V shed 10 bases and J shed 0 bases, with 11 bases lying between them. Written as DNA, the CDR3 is TGTGCCACGAGGGTCGAGAGCACAGATACGCAGTATTTT. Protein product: CATRVESTDTQYF.

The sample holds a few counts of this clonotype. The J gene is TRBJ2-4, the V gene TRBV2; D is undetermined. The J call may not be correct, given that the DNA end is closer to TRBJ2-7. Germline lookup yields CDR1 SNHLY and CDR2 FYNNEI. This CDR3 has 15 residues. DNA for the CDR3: TGTGCCAGCAGTGAAGGCCCGGGTAGGACCTACGAGCAGTACTTC. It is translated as CASSEGPGRTYEQYF.

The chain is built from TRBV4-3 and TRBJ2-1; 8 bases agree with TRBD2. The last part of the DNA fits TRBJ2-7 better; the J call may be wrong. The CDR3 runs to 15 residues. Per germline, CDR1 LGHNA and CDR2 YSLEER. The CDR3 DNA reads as TGCGCCAGCAGCCCCCAGCGGGAGTGGGTTAATGAGCAGTACTTC. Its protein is CASSPQREWVNEQYF.

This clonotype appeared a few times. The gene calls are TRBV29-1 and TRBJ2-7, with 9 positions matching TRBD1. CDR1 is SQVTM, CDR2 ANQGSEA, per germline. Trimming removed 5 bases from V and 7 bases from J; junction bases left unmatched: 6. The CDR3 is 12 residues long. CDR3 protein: CSVRRDREEQYF. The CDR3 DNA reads TGCAGCGTTAGACGGGACAGGGAGGAGCAGTACTTC.

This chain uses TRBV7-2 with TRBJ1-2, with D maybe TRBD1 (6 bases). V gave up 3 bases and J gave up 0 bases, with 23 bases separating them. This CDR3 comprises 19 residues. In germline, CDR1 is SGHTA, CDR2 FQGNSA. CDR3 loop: CASSFLQLTGTTANYGYTF. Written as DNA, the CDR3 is TGTGCCAGCAGCTTCCTTCAGCTCACAGGGACAACAGCTAACTATGGCTACACCTTC.

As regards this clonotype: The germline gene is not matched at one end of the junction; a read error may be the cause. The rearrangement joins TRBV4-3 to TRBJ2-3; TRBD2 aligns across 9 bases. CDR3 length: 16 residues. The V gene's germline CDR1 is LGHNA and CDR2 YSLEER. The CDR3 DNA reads TGCGCCAGCAGCCCTTACTTTAGCGGGAGTGCAGATACGCGGTATTTT. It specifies CASSPYFSGSADTRYF.

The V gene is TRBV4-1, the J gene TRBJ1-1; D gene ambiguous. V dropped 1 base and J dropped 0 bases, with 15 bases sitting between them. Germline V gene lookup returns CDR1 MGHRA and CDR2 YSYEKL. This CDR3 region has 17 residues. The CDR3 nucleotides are TGCGCCAGCAGCCAAGGCCTCGTTGGGCCTTTGAACACTGAAGCTTTCTTT. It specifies CASSQGLVGPLNTEAFF.

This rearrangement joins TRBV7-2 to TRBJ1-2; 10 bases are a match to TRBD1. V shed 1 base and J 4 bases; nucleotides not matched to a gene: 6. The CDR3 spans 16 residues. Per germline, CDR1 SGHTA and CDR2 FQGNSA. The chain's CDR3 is CASSLGGTGDTYGYTF. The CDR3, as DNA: TGTGCCAGCAGCTTAGGGGGGACAGGGGATACCTATGGCTACACCTTC.

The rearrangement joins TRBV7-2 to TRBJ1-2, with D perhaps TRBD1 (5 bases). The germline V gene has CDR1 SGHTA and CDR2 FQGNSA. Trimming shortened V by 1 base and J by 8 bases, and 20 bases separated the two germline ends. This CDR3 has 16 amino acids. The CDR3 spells CASSLGIAGDPWGYTF. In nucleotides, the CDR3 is TGTGCCAGCAGCTTAGGTATCGCGGGGGACCCCTGGGGCTACACCTTC.

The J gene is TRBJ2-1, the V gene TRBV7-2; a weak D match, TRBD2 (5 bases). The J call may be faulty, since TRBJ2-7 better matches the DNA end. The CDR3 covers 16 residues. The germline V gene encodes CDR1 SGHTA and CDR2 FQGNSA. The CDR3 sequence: CASSLRAGGSYNEQYF. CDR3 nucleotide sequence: TGTGCCAGCAGCTTGAGGGCGGGCGGGTCCTACAATGAGCAGTACTTC.

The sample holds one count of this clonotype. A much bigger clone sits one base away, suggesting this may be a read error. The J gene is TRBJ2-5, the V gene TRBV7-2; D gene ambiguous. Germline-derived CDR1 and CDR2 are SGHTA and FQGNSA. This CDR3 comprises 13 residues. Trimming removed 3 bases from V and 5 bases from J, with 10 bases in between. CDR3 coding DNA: TGTGCCAGCAGCTTCAACGCGCAGGAGACCCAGTACTTC. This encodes CASSFNAQETQYF.

Here the CDR3 reads CASSFGSGRINEQYF. CDR3 coding DNA: TGTGCCAGCAGCTTCGGATCGGGGCGAATCAATGAGCAGTACTTC. The chain recombines TRBV11-1 with TRBJ2-5; D possibly uses TRBD1 or TRBD2 (5 bases each). The CDR3 sequence is 15 residues long. The germline V and J ends were trimmed by 3 bases and 11 bases, with 22 bases remaining between them. Germline assignment: CDR1 SGHAT and CDR2 FQDESV (reference sequence).

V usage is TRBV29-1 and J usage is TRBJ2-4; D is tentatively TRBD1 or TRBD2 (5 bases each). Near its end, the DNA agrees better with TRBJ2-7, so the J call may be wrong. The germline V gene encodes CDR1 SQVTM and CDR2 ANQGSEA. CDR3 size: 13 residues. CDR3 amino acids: CSVASGRDNEQYF. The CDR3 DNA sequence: TGCAGCGTTGCTTCGGGGCGCGATAACGAGCAGTACTTC.

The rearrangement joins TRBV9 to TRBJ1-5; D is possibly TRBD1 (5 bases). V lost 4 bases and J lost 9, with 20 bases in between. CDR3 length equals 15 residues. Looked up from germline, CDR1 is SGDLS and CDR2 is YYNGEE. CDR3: CASSPNLIGGGPQHF. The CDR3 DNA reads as TGTGCCAGCAGCCCCAATCTTATAGGCGGGGGGCCCCAGCATTTT. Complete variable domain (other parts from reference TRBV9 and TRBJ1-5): DSGVTQTPKHLITATGQRVTLRCSPRSGDLSVYWYQQSLDQGLQFLIQYYNGEERAKGNILERFSAQQFPDLHSELNLSSLELGDSALYFCASSPNLIGGGPQHFGDGTRLSIL.

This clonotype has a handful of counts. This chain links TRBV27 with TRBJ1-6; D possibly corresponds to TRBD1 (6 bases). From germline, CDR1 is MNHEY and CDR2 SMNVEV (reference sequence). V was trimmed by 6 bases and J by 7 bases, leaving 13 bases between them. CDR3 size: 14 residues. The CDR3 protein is CASREGQGNSPLHF. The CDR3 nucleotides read TGTGCCAGCAGGGAGGGGCAGGGGAATTCACCCCTCCACTTT.

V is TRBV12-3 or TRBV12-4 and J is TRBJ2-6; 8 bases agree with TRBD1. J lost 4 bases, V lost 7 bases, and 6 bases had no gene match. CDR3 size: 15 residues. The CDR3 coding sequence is TGTGCCAGCACCGGGACAGGAGGCGGGGCCAACGTCCTGACTTTC. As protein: CASTGTGGGANVLTF.

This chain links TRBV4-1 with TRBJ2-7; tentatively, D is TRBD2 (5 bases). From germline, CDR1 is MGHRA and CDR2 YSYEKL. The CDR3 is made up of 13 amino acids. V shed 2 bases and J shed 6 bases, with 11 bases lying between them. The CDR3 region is CASSQSLAGEQYF. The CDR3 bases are TGCGCCAGCAGCCAATCCCTAGCCGGCGAGCAGTACTTC.